This TCR beta chain stems from a study of T cell changes during pregnancy in multiple sclerosis. Clones were sequenced by immunoSEQ multiplex PCR, and TCRdb holds only the in-frame ones, with some missing. The sample includes around 34,000 clones, approximately 90% seen only once; the top ten take about 10%. The germline V gene encodes CDR1 LGHNA and CDR2 YNFKEQ. V lost 0 bases and J lost 1; bases outside the gene matches: 5. The CDR3 sequence is 16 residues long. The sequences come from CD8+ T cells from peripheral blood mononuclear cells, collected before pregnancy. The sequence derives from a female donor with multiple sclerosis, enrolled in a pregnancy study. V gene TRBV4-2 combines with J gene TRBJ2-7; the match to TRBD1 covers 8 bases. The chain's CDR3 is CASSQETGTGSYEQYF. The CDR3 DNA reads as TGTGCCAGCAGCCAAGAGACCGGGACAGGTTCCTACGAGCAGTACTTC.